Included here is one TCR beta chain sequence, with context. Here immunoSEQ multiplex PCR was the method, and the copy in TCRdb shows in-frame clones only, minus some. The sample lists approximately 1,500,000 clones, 95% to 99% seen once, with about 0.45% in the top ten. The sample is drawn from a study of shared clonotypes between healthy human individuals. V lost 5 bases, J lost 5 bases, and 12 bases stayed unmatched. Looked up from germline, CDR1 is MNHEY and CDR2 is SMNVEV (reference sequence). This CDR3 comprises 16 residues. Sequencing input: naive CD4+ T cells sorted from blood. Noted subset: CD45RA+ positively selected. V gene TRBV27 combines with J gene TRBJ2-7, with TRBD1 identical over 10 bases. This TCR was recovered from a man in his thirties or forties in good health. As DNA, the CDR3 is TGTGCCAGCAGTCGATGGGTCGGGACAGGGGTCCACGAGCAGTACTTC. This sequence encodes CASSRWVGTGVHEQYF.